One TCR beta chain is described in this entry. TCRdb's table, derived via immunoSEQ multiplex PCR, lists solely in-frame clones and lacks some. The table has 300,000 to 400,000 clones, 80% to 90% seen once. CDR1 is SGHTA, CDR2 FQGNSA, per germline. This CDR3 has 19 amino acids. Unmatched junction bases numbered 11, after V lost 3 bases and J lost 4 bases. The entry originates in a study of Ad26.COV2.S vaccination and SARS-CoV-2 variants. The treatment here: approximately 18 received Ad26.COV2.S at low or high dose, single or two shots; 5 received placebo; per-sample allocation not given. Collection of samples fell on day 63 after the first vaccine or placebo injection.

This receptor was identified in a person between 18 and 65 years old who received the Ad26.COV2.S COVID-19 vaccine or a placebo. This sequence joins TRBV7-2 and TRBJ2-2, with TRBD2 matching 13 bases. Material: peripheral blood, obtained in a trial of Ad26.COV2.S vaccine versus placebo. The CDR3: CASSFLLLAGGRGTGELFF. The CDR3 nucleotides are TGTGCCAGCAGCTTCTTATTACTAGCGGGGGGGCGTGGCACCGGGGAGCTGTTTTTT.